The rows below give T cell receptor beta chains drawn from one sample of a study of tumor-infiltrating lymphocytes in primary liver carcinoma. TCRdb re-derived calls from the multiplex PCR reads in MiXCR, one entry per CDR3 protein. The profile covers 190,000 or so distinct CDR3 sequences, with approximately 65% appearing a single time and 6% to 8.5% taken by the ten largest. The material sequenced was peripheral blood. These receptors all come from a woman in her sixties with primary liver carcinoma and hepatitis B virus infection. CDR3s include the opening cysteine and the closing phenylalanine or tryptophan. Fields, in order: V gene, D gene, clone size, J gene, CDR3 protein, CDR3 DNA. A D gene is named only where the DNA matches it firmly. The listing skips clone size in some rows; elsewhere it reads once, few, many or a size class.

>TRBV11-2|.|.|TRBJ2-2
CASSLVGPAGELFF
TGTGCCAGCAGTTTAGTGGGTCCCGCCGGGGAGCTGTTTTTT
>TRBV11-2|TRBD2|.|TRBJ2-3
CASSLGGGSIDMQYF
TGTGCCAGCAGCTTAGGGGGCGGGAGCATAGATATGCAGTATTTT
>TRBV5-5|TRBD2|.|TRBJ2-1
CASGLLAGDSRNEQFF
TGTGCCAGCGGCTTACTAGCGGGAGATTCTCGCAATGAGCAATTCTTC
>TRBV11-2|.|.|TRBJ1-2
CASGPLRPYGYTF
TGTGCCAGCGGCCCTCTTCGACCCTATGGCTACACCTTC
>TRBV7-9|TRBD2|.|TRBJ2-2
CASSSRAGAGELFF
TGTGCCAGCAGTTCTCGCGCGGGAGCCGGGGAGCTGTTTTTT
>TRBV23-1|.|few|TRBJ2-2
CASSHLGELFF
TGCGCCAGCAGCCACCTCGGGGAGCTGTTTTTT
>TRBV4-2|TRBD1|many|TRBJ1-3
CASSQVAPTGFGNTIYF
TGTGCCAGCAGCCAAGTTGCCCCGACAGGGTTTGGAAACACCATATATTTT
>TRBV5-1|TRBD1|.|TRBJ1-4
CASSWRGGANEKLFF
TGCGCCAGCAGCTGGCGAGGGGGCGCCAATGAAAAACTGTTTTTT
>TRBV18|.|few|TRBJ1-3
CASSPLGDGNTIYF
TGTGCCAGCTCACCCTTGGGGGACGGAAACACCATATATTTT
>TRBV30|.|.|TRBJ1-5
CAWSVLSQPQHF
TGTGCCTGGAGTGTACTAAGTCAGCCCCAGCATTTT
>TRBV5-4|TRBD1|.|TRBJ2-1
CASSYGRGLRNEQFF
TGTGCCAGCAGCTACGGCAGGGGGCTTCGGAATGAGCAGTTCTTC
>TRBV6-5|TRBD2|.|TRBJ2-7
CASSYWREGQSYEQYF
TGTGCCAGCAGTTACTGGCGGGAGGGCCAATCCTACGAGCAGTACTTC
>TRBV4-1|.|.|TRBJ1-2
CASSQGALGRDNGYTF
TGCGCCAGTAGCCAAGGTGCGCTGGGGCGCGACAATGGCTACACCTTC
>TRBV6-5|.|.|TRBJ2-1
CASSCKAYNEQFF
TGTGCCAGCAGTTGCAAGGCGTACAATGAGCAGTTCTTC
>TRBV6-6|.|many|TRBJ1-4
CASSPGDVPEKLFF
TGTGCCAGCAGCCCCGGCGATGTTCCGGAAAAACTGTTTTTT
>TRBV11-2|TRBD1|.|TRBJ2-7
CASSSFRDRVYEEYF
TGTGCCAGCAGCTCATTCCGAGACAGGGTCTACGAGGAGTACTTT